The clone carrying this T cell receptor (beta chain) has more than one count but fewer than ten. The antigen remains undetermined. The sample comes from a study of regulatory T cells in long-lasting Graves disease. Overall study findings and caveats: The number of shared public clonotypes was higher in persistent patients (2,741) than new patients (roughly 970).

Germline V gene sequence: CDR1 MNHNS, CDR2 SASEGT. Trimming pared 1 base from V and 9 bases from J, leaving 10 bases between. This CDR3 has 14 amino acids. Time point reported: persistent/refractory GD, antithyroid drugs over 5 years with positive TRAb. PBMC RNA served as the TCR library source. Staff drew 8 to 9 milliliters of peripheral blood into EDTA tubes. CDR3 regions were amplified by Arm-PCR using iRepertoire HTBI primers to build TCR beta libraries. TCRdb passed the multiplex PCR reads through MiXCR, listing each CDR3 protein once. The sample lists over 650,000 distinct CDR3 sequences, 25% to 35% occurring once.

V usage is TRBV6-1 and J usage is TRBJ1-6; unclear D gene. Sequenced here: peripheral blood mononuclear cells (PBMCs), sampled when the disease was refractory, from a patient treated with antithyroid drugs. This TCR was recovered from a female donor with Graves disease. Here the CDR3 DNA reads TGTGCCAGCAGTGAAGAGTGGGGTGTTTCACCCCTCCACTTT. It is translated as CASSEEWGVSPLHF.